The next 5 T cell receptor beta chains were all read from a single sample in a study of PD-1 blockade in classical Hodgkin lymphoma. Assay used: immunoSEQ multiplex PCR; TCRdb lists only in-frame clones, some missing. Counted here are fewer than 110,000 clones, about 89% occurring once; the ten biggest clones make up under 8%. After autologous stem cell transplantation all patients relapsed, and prior brentuximab vedotin exposure differed between cohorts. This material consisted of peripheral blood mononuclear cells (PBMCs), taken before the second cycle of nivolumab. These receptors were taken from a human donor with classical Hodgkin lymphoma.

This chain joins TRBV15 and TRBJ2-5; perhaps TRBD1 as D (5 bases). TRBJ2-7 explains the end of the DNA better; the J call may be wrong. The V gene's germline CDR1 is LNHNV and CDR2 YYDKDF (reference sequence). CDR3 size: 15 residues. The CDR3 DNA reads as TGTGCCACCAGCAGAGAGTTGACAGTATCCTACGAGCAGTACTTC. It specifies CATSRELTVSYEQYF.

The chain uses TRBV7-9 and TRBJ1-2, with 7 positions matching TRBD1. V lost 1 base, J lost 4 bases, and 3 bases stayed unmatched. The germline V gene has CDR1 SEHNR and CDR2 FQNEAQ (reference sequence). The CDR3 loop spans 14 amino acids. DNA for the CDR3: TGTGCCAGCAGCTTAGGAGGGGGCGGCTATGGCTACACCTTC. It yields the protein CASSLGGGGYGYTF.

The chain carries TRBV7-2 and TRBJ2-5, with a possible D match to TRBD2 (6 bases). The germline V and J ends were trimmed by 5 bases and 1 base, with 11 bases remaining between them. Per germline, CDR1 SGHTA and CDR2 FQGNSA. This CDR3 comprises 14 residues. CDR3 in DNA: TGTGCCAGCAGCGTAGGGACTGCCCAAGAGACCCAGTACTTC. It codes for CASSVGTAQETQYF.

The chain carries TRBV19 and TRBJ2-1, with D possibly TRBD1 on 6 matching bases. Germline V gives CDR1 LNHDA, CDR2 SQIVND (reference sequence). The CDR3 totals 14 residues. The V end lost 10 bases, the J end lost 0 bases, and 13 bases lay between the germline ends. CDR3 DNA: TGTGCCACATCGAGGGGGAGCTCCTACAATGAGCAGTTCTTC. Translated, it gives CATSRGSSYNEQFF.

V gene TRBV30 combines with J gene TRBJ2-4, with a possible D match to TRBD2 (5 bases). From germline, CDR1 is GTSNPN and CDR2 SVGIG (reference sequence). The CDR3 loop spans 16 amino acids. With 2 bases removed from V and 1 base from J, the gap between germline ends came to 15 bases. The CDR3 loop is CAWSSVVRGAKNIQYF. The CDR3 DNA reads TGTGCCTGGAGTTCCGTCGTACGGGGTGCCAAAAACATTCAGTACTTC.